This T cell receptor (beta chain) was identified in a study of tumor and adjacent non-tumor tissue in lung cancer. About the study: Patients were aged roughly 30 to 76, about 10 men and about 5 women, stage I to III. The study's findings and limits: In normal lung, the top 100 clones were significantly more dominant than in tumor. Tumor tissue had significantly higher TCR diversity than normal lung.

CDR1 MNHEY and CDR2 SVGAGI come from the germline V gene. With V trimmed by 5 bases and J by 6 bases, 9 bases remained unmatched. CDR3 length: 16 amino acids. As to this clonotype: Its target is not known.

This sample's RNA came from whole unsorted tissue. A modified ARM-PCR protocol with three rounds of nested PCR amplified TCRbeta. Via MiXCR, TCRdb re-called the multiplex PCR reads, giving one row per CDR3 protein. The sample has 200,000 to 250,000 distinct CDR3 sequences; about two thirds are singletons. Material for sequencing was lung tumor tissue. This sequence was found in a man aged 55-75 years with non-small cell lung cancer. The rearrangement links TRBV6-5 to TRBJ2-3, with TRBD2 matching over 12 bases. The CDR3 nucleotides are TGTGCCAGCAGTAGCCCTAGCGGGGGGGCAGGGGATACGCAGTATTTT. It translates to CASSSPSGGAGDTQYF.